The sequence of this TCR beta chain was determined in a study of tumour-infiltrating T cells in Burkitt lymphoma. In the study overall: The Burkitt lymphoma cohort spanned all epidemiological subtypes. Overall and progression-free survival were predicted by productive clonality.

Trimming took 2 bases from V and 4 from J, leaving 4 bases between them. This CDR3 has 11 residues. Germline V gene lookup returns CDR1 DFQATT and CDR2 SNEGSKA (reference sequence). Using immunoSEQ multiplex PCR, the repertoire was profiled, and TCRdb retains in-frame clones only, with some absent. The profile shows more than 40,000 clones, less than 35% of them singletons. This clonotype was obtained from a human donor with Burkitt lymphoma. The J gene is TRBJ2-3, the V gene TRBV20-1; D remains ambiguous. Sequencing was performed on tumor tissue. This chain's CDR3 is CSARSPDTQYF. The CDR3 DNA reads as TGCAGTGCTAGATCACCAGATACGCAGTATTTT.